This T cell receptor beta chain was obtained from a study of cytomegalovirus exposure and HLA in healthy donors. Study results and limitations: For most TCR beta V segments, an earlier analysis put the productive rate at about 87% or about 30% of the time. A later analysis by the authors found several of the most significant clusters apparently linked to common viral pathogens. With further analysis later on, most CMV-associated TCR beta chains appeared HLA-restricted. Researchers reportedly found TCR beta sequences accurately predicted most subjects' HLA-A and HLA-B alleles.

The V and J ends lost 0 bases and 0 bases respectively, with 6 bases between them. Germline V gene data show CDR1 as SGDLS and CDR2 as YYNGEE. CDR3 length: 14 amino acids. This clone was seen a single time. Its target is not known. The PCR had 60 Vbeta and 13 Jbeta primers. Repertoires were generated with immunoSEQ multiplex PCR, while TCRdb's copy carries only in-frame clones and drops some. The sample comprises 160,000 or so clones, around four fifths of which are singletons, and approximately 1.5% rests with the top ten. The V and J genes are TRBV9 and TRBJ1-1; D uncertain. Sequencing was performed on PBMCs. The receptor comes from a male donor in good health and CMV-seronegative. DNA for the CDR3: TGTGCCAGCAGCGTAGGGCCGCTGAACACTGAAGCTTTCTTT. Translating gives CASSVGPLNTEAFF.